This passage covers 21 T cell receptor beta chains from one sample sequenced in a study of blood T cells in healthy people across ages. Sample-barcoded 5' priming and a J-beta primer mix drove a second PCR of about 7 to 11 cycles. Using its own MiXCR run on the 5' RACE reads, TCRdb lists one record per CDR3 protein. The data show hundreds of thousands of distinct CDR3 sequences, with roughly two fifths seen just once and around 32% held by the top ten. The sample was blood. Receptor source: a man older than 75 in good health.

This chain uses TRBV20-1 with TRBJ2-3; no clear D gene. This CDR3 is 14 amino acids long. V shed 1 base and J shed 2 bases, with 10 bases lying between them. From germline, CDR1 is DFQATT and CDR2 SNEGSKA (reference sequence). As DNA, the CDR3 is TGCAGTGCTAGAGGGGGTATTGTCACAGATACGCAGTATTTT. It yields the protein CSARGGIVTDTQYF.

The rearrangement links TRBV10-1 to TRBJ2-7; TRBD2 matches at 8 bases. CDR3 length: 13 residues. Per germline, CDR1 WNHNN and CDR2 SYGVQD (reference sequence). V shed 10 bases, J shed 0 bases, and the junction held 5 bases outside the gene matches. CDR3 in amino acids: CAIESGSSYEQYF. The CDR3 DNA sequence: TGCGCCATCGAGAGCGGGAGCTCCTACGAGCAGTACTTC.

The chain is built from TRBV28 and TRBJ1-5; D is uncertain. This CDR3 contains 15 residues. Trimming stripped 3 bases from V and 3 bases from J, with 12 bases between. The germline V gene has CDR1 MDHEN and CDR2 SYDVKM. The CDR3 DNA is TGTGCCAGCAGTTTCATTAGGAGGATCAATCAGCCCCAGCATTTT. It is translated as CASSFIRRINQPQHF. The full variable domain, its missing parts supplied by reference TRBV28 and TRBJ1-5, is DVKVTQSSRYLVKRTGEKVFLECVQDMDHENMFWYRQDPGLGLRLIYFSYDVKMKEKGDIPEGYSVSREKKERFSLILESASTNQTSMYLCASSFIRRINQPQHFGDGTRLSIL.

J is TRBJ2-1 and V is TRBV15; D could derive from TRBD1 or TRBD2 (6 bases each). V gave up 5 bases and J gave up 5 bases, with 16 bases separating them. This CDR3 has 15 amino acids. Germline CDR1 and CDR2: LNHNV and YYDKDF (reference sequence). CDR3 DNA: TGTGCCACCAGCTCCGGGGGCTCTCCCCACAATGAGCAGTTCTTC. Translated: CATSSGGSPHNEQFF.

This clonotype was recorded a few times. This chain connects TRBV27 to TRBJ2-1, with TRBD2 identical over 8 bases. The ends lost 6 bases at V and 4 bases at J; junction bases unmatched: 5. CDR3 length equals 14 residues. Per germline, CDR1 MNHEY and CDR2 SMNVEV (reference sequence). The CDR3 is CASSGLAHYNEQFF. For the CDR3, the DNA is TGTGCCAGCAGCGGACTAGCCCATTACAATGAGCAGTTCTTC.

The rearrangement joins TRBV9 to TRBJ2-1; the D is unclear. The J call may be faulty, since TRBJ2-7 better matches the DNA end. The CDR3 contains 17 residues. The germline CDR1 and CDR2 sequences are SGDLS and YYNGEE. The chain's CDR3 is CASSARTPSSSYNEQYF. CDR3 nucleotide sequence: TGTGCCAGCAGCGCGCGGACGCCCAGCAGCTCCTACAATGAGCAGTACTTC.

This clonotype showed up just a few times. V and J are TRBV30 and TRBJ1-4, with TRBD1 as a possible D gene (6 bases). With 2 bases removed from V and 7 bases from J, the gap between germline ends came to 14 bases. This CDR3 is built from 14 residues. Looked up from germline, CDR1 is GTSNPN and CDR2 is SVGIG (reference sequence). The CDR3 DNA sequence: TGTGCCTGGAGTTGGGGCAGGGGCAGTGAAAAACTGTTTTTT. Protein sequence: CAWSWGRGSEKLFF.

The chain combines TRBV7-2 with TRBJ1-6; the D is unclear. The CDR3 covers 14 residues. The germline CDR1 and CDR2 sequences are SGHTA and FQGNSA. Trimming took 7 bases from V and 8 from J, leaving 15 bases between them. The CDR3 DNA sequence: TGTGCCAGCAAAAACCGCCATCCTGATTCACCCCTCCACTTT. Translating gives CASKNRHPDSPLHF.

This chain connects TRBV9 to TRBJ1-5; no firm D call. The CDR3 spans 13 residues. Looked up from germline, CDR1 is SGDLS and CDR2 is YYNGEE. Trimming left V 7 bases short and J 5 bases short, with 13 bases between. The CDR3 loop is CASSPGVDQPQHF. CDR3 in DNA: TGTGCCAGCTCCCCTGGGGTGGATCAGCCCCAGCATTTT.

This clonotype appeared a few times. For the CDR3, the DNA is TGCGCCAGCAGGCCCGGGACAGGGGGAACAAATACGCAGTATTTT. It encodes CASRPGTGGTNTQYF. The chain uses TRBV5-1 and TRBJ2-3; 11 nucleotides match TRBD1. V shed 5 bases and J 7 bases; nucleotides not matched to a gene: 9. The CDR3 sequence is 15 residues long. In germline, CDR1 is SGHRS, CDR2 YFSETQ.

The chain employs TRBV7-2 and TRBJ2-7; D unresolved. This CDR3 has 13 amino acids. Germline CDR1 reads SGHTA; CDR2 reads FQGNSA. Trimming removed 4 bases at V and 7 bases at J, with 14 bases between. The CDR3 loop reads CASSSPGVDEQYF. CDR3 coding DNA: TGTGCCAGCAGCTCCCCAGGTGTAGATGAGCAGTACTTC.

This clonotype turned up a few times. The chain carries TRBV7-6 and TRBJ2-3; unclear D gene. V was cut by 5 bases and J by 2 bases, with 11 bases left in between. CDR1 and CDR2 from the germline V gene are SGHVS and FNYEAQ. The CDR3 spans 14 residues. The CDR3 DNA sequence: TGTGCCAGCAGCCCACCGCCGCCCACAGATACGCAGTATTTT. Its translation is CASSPPPPTDTQYF. The variable domain in full, completed from reference TRBV7-6 and TRBJ2-3, reads GAGVSQSPRYKVTKRGQDVALRCDPISGHVSLYWYRQALGQGPEFLTYFNYEAQQDKSGLPNDRFSAERPEGSISTLTIQRTEQRDSAMYRCASSPPPPTDTQYFGPGTRLTVL.

CDR3 nucleotides: TGCAGTGCTACATACATGAGAACAGGGAAGAGTGAGCAGTTCTTC. Translating gives CSATYMRTGKSEQFF. V usage is TRBV20-1 and J usage is TRBJ2-1; TRBD1 might be the D (6 bases). The V gene's germline CDR1 is DFQATT and CDR2 SNEGSKA (reference sequence). The V end lost 4 bases, the J end lost 9 bases, and 22 bases lay between the germline ends. The CDR3 runs 15 residues.

The V call is TRBV7-7, the J call TRBJ2-7; possibly TRBD1 for D (6 bases). The tail of the sequence fits TRBJ2-5 better, so the J call may be wrong. Germline lookup yields CDR1 SSHAT and CDR2 FNYEAQ (reference sequence). This CDR3 contains 16 residues. The CDR3 DNA follows: TGTGCCAGCAGCTTAGCGCCCCAGGGGCTAGGGGAGACCCAGTACTTC. Its translation: CASSLAPQGLGETQYF.

In its sample, this clonotype was seen many times. CDR3 region: CASSLSHYEQYF. For the CDR3, the DNA is TGTGCCAGCAGCTTATCCCACTACGAGCAGTACTTC. This chain links TRBV7-2 with TRBJ2-7; D call uncertain. CDR1 is SGHTA and CDR2 is FQGNSA in the germline V gene. The CDR3 contains 12 residues. Trimming stripped 2 bases from V and 3 bases from J, with 5 bases between.

This clonotype was picked up a small number of times. V gene TRBV29-1 combines with J gene TRBJ2-1, with D perhaps TRBD2 (7 bases). Trimming took 4 bases from V and 9 from J, leaving 10 bases between them. Germline assignment: CDR1 SQVTM and CDR2 ANQGSEA. The CDR3 has 11 amino acids. CDR3 sequence: CSVGGGSEQFF. The CDR3 DNA sequence: TGCAGCGTTGGGGGGGGCAGTGAGCAGTTCTTC.

The chain has TRBV7-9 and TRBJ2-5; D is possibly TRBD1 (6 bases). The CDR3 length is 16 residues. Germline V CDR1 and CDR2: SEHNR, FQNEAQ (reference sequence). V was cut by 4 bases and J by 0 bases, with 15 bases left in between. CDR3 loop: CASSSPMGAYQETQYF. The CDR3 DNA follows: TGTGCCAGCAGCTCACCCATGGGGGCTTACCAAGAGACCCAGTACTTC.

The genes are TRBV6-2 or TRBV6-3 and TRBJ2-5, with 10 nucleotides matching TRBD2. This CDR3 has 16 amino acids. The germline gives CDR1 MNHEY, CDR2 SVGEGT. Trimming removed 6 bases from V and 0 bases from J; junction bases left unmatched: 7. The CDR3 DNA is TGTGCCAGCAGGCCCGGACTAGCGGCGTACCAAGAGACCCAGTACTTC. Translated: CASRPGLAAYQETQYF.

Comments on this clonotype: This sequence may be a read error, since a much larger clone differs from it by one base. The V and J genes are TRBV3-1 and TRBJ2-1; D might be TRBD1 or TRBD2, each matching 5 bases. The germline gives CDR1 LGHDT, CDR2 YNNKEL (reference sequence). This CDR3 has 16 amino acids. Trimming removed 1 base from V and 7 bases from J, with 17 bases in between. The CDR3 is CASSQVETVTGNEQFF. CDR3 nucleotide sequence: TGTGCCAGCAGCCAAGTAGAGACAGTCACGGGAAATGAGCAGTTCTTC.

As regards this clonotype: This may be a read error, as it is one base from a much larger clone. V gene TRBV18 combines with J gene TRBJ2-4; 8 nucleotides agree with TRBD2. The J call may be incorrect, as the DNA end agrees better with TRBJ2-7. Germline V lookup: CDR1 KGHSH, CDR2 LQKENI. There are 15 residues in the CDR3. The CDR3: CASPQTSGSRYEQYF. The CDR3 region has the DNA TGTGCCAGCCCACAAACGAGCGGGAGTCGTTACGAGCAGTACTTC.

CDR3 loop: CASSDWTGTSASNEQFF. CDR3 DNA: TGTGCCAGCAGTGATTGGACGGGGACTAGCGCCTCAAATGAGCAGTTCTTC. The chain links TRBV25-1 to TRBJ2-1, with 10 bases that match TRBD2. This CDR3 comprises 17 residues. The trim removed 3 bases at V and 7 bases at J, leaving 12 bases unmatched. CDR1 and CDR2 from the germline V gene are MGHDK and SYGVNS.